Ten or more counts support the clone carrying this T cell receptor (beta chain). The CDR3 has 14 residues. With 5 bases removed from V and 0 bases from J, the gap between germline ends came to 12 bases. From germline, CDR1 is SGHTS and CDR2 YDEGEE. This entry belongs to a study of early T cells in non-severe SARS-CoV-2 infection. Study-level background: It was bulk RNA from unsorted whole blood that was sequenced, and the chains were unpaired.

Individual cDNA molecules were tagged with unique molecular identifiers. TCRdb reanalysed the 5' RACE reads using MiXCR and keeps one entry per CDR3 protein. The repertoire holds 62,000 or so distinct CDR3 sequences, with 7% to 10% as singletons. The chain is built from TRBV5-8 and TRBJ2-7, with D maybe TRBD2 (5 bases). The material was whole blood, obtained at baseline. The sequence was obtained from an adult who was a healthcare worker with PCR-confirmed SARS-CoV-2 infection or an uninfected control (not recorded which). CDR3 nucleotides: TGTGCCAGCAGTCTCAGGACTGACTCCTACGAGCAGTACTTC. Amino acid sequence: CASSLRTDSYEQYF.